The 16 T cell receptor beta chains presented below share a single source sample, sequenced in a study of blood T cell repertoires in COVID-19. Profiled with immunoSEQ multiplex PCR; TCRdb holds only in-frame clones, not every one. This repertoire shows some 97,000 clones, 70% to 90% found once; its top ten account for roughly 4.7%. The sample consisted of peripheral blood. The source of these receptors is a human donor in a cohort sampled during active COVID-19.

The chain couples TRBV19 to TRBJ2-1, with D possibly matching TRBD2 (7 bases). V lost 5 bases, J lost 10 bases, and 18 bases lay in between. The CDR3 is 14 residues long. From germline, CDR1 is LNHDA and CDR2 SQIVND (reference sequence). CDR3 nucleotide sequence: TGTGCCAGTAGTGGACTAGGGGGGCTCTGGGAGCAGTTCTTC. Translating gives CASSGLGGLWEQFF.

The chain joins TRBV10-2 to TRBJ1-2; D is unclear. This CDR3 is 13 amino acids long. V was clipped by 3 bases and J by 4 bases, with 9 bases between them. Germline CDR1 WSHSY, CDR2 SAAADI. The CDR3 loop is CASSEDNLYGYTF. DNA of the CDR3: TGCGCCAGCAGTGAAGACAACCTCTATGGCTACACCTTC.

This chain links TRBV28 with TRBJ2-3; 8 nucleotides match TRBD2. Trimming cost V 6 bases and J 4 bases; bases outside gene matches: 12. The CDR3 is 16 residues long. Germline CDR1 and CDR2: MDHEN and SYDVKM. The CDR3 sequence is CASRPGGTLYSDTQYF. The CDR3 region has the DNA TGTGCCAGCAGACCGGGGGGGACTTTATATTCAGATACGCAGTATTTT.

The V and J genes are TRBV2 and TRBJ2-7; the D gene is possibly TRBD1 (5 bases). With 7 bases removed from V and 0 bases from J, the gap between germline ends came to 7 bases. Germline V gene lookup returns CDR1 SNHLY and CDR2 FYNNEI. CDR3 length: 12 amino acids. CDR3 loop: CASTQGSYEQYF. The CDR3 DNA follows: TGTGCCAGCACTCAGGGCTCCTACGAGCAGTACTTC.

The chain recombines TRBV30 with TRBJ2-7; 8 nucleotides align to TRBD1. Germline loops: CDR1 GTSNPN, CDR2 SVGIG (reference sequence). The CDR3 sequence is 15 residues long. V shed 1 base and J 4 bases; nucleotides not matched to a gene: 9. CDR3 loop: CAWSGGPGGVYEQYF. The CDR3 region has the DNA TGTGCCTGGAGTGGGGGGCCAGGGGGCGTTTACGAGCAGTACTTC.

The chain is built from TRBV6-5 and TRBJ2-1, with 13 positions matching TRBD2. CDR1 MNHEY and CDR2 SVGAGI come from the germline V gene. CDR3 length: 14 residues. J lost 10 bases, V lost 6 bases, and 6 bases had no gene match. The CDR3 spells CASSGTSGTREQFF. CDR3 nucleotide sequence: TGTGCCAGCAGCGGGACTAGCGGGACCAGGGAGCAGTTCTTC.

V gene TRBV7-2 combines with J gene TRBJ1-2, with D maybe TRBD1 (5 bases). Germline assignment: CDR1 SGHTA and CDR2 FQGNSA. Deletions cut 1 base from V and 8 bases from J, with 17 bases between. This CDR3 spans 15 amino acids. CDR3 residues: CASSLEGVSSRGYTF. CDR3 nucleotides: TGTGCCAGCAGCTTAGAAGGGGTGTCGAGCAGGGGCTACACCTTC.

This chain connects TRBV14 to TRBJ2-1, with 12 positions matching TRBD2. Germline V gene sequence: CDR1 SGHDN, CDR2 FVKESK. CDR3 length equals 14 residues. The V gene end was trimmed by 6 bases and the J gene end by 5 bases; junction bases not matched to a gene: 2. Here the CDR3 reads CASRTSGSDNEQFF. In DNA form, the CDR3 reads TGTGCCAGCAGGACTAGCGGGAGCGACAATGAGCAGTTCTTC.

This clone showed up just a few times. The CDR3 DNA reads TGCGCCAGCCGTAGGGTGGAGGAGGATTCACCCCTCCACTTT. This sequence encodes CASRRVEEDSPLHF. This rearrangement joins TRBV5-1 to TRBJ1-6; D unclear. The V end lost 7 bases, the J end lost 8 bases, and 16 bases lay between the germline ends. Germline V CDR1 and CDR2: SGHRS, YFSETQ. The CDR3 consists of 14 residues.

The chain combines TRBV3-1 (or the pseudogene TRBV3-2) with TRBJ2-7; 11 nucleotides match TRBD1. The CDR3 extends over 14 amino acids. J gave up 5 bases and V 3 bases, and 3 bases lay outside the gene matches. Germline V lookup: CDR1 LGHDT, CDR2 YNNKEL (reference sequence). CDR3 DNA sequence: TGTGCCAGCAGCCACGGACAGGGGGCCCACGAGCAGTACTTC. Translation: CASSHGQGAHEQYF.

CDR3 coding DNA: TGTGCCACCAGTGATTTGGGGGGTGGGGAGGGGCAGTACTTC. Amino acids: CATSDLGGGEGQYF. V and J are TRBV24-1 and TRBJ2-7, with 7 bases lining up with TRBD2. Per germline, CDR1 KGHDR and CDR2 SFDVKD. V shed 0 bases, J shed 9 bases, and the junction held 7 bases outside the gene matches. This CDR3 is 14 amino acids long.

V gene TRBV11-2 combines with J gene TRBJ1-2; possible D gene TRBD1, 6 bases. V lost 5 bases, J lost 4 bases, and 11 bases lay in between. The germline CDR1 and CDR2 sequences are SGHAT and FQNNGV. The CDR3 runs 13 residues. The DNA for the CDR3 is TGTGCCAGCAGCGACAGGACTCGCTATGGCTACACCTTC. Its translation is CASSDRTRYGYTF. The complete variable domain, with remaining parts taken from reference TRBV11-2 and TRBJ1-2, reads EAGVAQSPRYKIIEKRQSVAFWCNPISGHATLYWYQQILGQGPKLLIQFQNNGVVDDSQLPKDRFSAERLKGVDSTLKIQPAKLEDSAVYLCASSDRTRYGYTFGSGTRLTVV.

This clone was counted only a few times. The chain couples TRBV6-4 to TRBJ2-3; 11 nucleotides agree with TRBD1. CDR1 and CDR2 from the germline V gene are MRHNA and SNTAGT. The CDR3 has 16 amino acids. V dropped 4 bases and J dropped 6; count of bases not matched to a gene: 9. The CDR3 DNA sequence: TGTGCCAGCAGTGTCCGAGGGACAGGGGGGTCTGATACGCAGTATTTT. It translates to CASSVRGTGGSDTQYF.

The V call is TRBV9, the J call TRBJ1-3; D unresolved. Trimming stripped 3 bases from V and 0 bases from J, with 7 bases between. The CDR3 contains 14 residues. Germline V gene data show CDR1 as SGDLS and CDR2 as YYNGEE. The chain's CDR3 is CASSDYNSGNTIYF. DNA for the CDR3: TGTGCCAGCAGCGATTACAACTCTGGAAACACCATATATTTT.

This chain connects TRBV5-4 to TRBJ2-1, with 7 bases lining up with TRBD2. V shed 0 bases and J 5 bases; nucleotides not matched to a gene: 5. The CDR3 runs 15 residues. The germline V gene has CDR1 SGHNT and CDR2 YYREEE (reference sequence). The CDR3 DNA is TGTGCCAGCAGCTTGGTGGCGGGAGAGAACAATGAGCAGTTCTTC. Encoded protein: CASSLVAGENNEQFF.

This CDR3 is CASSSPGRQETQYF. The DNA of the CDR3 is TGCGCCAGCAGCTCGCCGGGAAGACAAGAGACCCAGTACTTC. The chain employs TRBV5-1 and TRBJ2-5; TRBD2 might be the D (5 bases). Germline CDR1 reads SGHRS; CDR2 reads YFSETQ. The CDR3 contains 14 residues. Trimming removed 3 bases from V and 2 bases from J, with 11 bases in between.